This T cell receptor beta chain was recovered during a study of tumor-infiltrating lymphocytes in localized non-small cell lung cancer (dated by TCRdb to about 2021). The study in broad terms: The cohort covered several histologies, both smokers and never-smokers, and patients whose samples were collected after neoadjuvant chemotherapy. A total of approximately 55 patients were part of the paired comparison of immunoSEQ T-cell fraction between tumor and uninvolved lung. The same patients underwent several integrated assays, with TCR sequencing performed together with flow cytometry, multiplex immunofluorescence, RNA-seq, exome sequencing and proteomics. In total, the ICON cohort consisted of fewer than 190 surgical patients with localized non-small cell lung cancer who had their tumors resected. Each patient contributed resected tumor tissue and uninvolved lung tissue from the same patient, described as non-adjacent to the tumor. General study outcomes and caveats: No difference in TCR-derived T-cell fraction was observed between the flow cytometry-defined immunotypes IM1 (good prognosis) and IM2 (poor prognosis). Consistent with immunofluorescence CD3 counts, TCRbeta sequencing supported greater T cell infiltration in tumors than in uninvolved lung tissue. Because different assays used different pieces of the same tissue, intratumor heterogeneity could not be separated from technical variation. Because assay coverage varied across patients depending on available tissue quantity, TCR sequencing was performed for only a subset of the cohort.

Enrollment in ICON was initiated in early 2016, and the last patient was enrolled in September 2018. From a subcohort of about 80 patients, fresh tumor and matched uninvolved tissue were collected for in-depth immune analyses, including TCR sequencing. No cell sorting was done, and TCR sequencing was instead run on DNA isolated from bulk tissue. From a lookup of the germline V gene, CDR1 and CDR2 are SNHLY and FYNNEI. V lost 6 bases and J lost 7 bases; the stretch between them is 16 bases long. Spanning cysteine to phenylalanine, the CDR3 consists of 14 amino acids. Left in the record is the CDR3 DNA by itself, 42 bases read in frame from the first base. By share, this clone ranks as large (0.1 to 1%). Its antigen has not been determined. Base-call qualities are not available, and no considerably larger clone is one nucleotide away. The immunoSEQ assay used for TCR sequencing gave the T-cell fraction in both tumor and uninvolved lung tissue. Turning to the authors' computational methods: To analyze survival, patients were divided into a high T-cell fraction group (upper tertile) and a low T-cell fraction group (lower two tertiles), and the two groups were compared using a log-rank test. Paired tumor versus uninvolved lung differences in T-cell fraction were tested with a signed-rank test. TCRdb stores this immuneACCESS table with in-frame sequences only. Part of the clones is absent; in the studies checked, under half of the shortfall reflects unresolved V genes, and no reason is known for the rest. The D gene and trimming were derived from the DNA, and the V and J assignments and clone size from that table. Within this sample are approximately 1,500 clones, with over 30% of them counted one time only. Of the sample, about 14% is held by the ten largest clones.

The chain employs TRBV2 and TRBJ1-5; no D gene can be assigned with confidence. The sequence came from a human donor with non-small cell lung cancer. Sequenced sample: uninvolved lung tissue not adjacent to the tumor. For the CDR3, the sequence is CASSENQGSQPQHF. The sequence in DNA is TGTGCCAGCAGCGAAAATCAAGGGTCCCAGCCCCAGCATTTT.